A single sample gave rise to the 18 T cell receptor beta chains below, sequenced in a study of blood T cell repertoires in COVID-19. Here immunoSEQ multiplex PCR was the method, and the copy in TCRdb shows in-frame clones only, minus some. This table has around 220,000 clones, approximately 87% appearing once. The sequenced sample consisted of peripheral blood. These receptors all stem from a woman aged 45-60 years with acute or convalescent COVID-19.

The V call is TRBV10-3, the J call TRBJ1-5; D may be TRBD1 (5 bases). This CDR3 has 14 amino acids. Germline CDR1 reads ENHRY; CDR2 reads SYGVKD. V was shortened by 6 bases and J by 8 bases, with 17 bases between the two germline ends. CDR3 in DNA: TGTGCCATCAGCCCGGGCCCGGGGGAAGAGCCCCAGCATTTT. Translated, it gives CAISPGPGEEPQHF.

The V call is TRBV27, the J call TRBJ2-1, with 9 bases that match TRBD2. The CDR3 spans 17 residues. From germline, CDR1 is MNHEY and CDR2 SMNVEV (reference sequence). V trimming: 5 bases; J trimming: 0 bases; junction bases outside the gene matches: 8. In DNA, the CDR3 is TGTGCCAGCAGTGCTCCGGGACTAGCCTACTCCTACAATGAGCAGTTCTTC. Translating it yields CASSAPGLAYSYNEQFF.

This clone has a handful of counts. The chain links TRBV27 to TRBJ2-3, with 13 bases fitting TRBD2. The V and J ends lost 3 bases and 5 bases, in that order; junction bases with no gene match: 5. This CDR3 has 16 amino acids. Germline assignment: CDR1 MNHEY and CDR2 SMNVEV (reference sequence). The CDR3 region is CASSFQTSGRRDTQYF. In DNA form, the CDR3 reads TGTGCCAGCAGTTTTCAGACTAGCGGGAGGAGAGATACGCAGTATTTT.

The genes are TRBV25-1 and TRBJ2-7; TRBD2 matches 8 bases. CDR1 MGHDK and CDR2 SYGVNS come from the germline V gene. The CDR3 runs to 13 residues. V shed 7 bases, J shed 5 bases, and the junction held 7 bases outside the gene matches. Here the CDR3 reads CASKAGVTDEQYF. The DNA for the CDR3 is TGTGCCAGCAAAGCGGGAGTAACCGACGAGCAGTACTTC.

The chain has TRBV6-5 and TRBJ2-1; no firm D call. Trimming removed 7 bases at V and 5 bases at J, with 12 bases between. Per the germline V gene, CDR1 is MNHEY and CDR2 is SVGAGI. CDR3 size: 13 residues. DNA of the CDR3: TGTGCCAGCAAAACTACCAATAACAATGAGCAGTTCTTC. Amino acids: CASKTTNNNEQFF.

The CDR3 here is CASRGGLLGQPQHF. The DNA for the CDR3 is TGTGCCAGCAGGGGAGGGTTGTTGGGTCAGCCCCAGCATTTT. This chain links TRBV6-6 with TRBJ1-5; D remains ambiguous. This CDR3 spans 14 amino acids. With 6 bases removed from V and 6 bases from J, the gap between germline ends came to 15 bases. The germline gives CDR1 MNHNY, CDR2 SVGAGI (reference sequence).

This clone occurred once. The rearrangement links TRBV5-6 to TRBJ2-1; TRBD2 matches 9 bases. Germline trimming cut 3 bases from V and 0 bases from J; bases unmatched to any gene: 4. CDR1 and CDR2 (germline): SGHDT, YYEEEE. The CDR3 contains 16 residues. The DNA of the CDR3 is TGTGCCAGCAGCTCGTATAGCGGGAGCTCCTACAATGAGCAGTTCTTC. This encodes CASSSYSGSSYNEQFF.

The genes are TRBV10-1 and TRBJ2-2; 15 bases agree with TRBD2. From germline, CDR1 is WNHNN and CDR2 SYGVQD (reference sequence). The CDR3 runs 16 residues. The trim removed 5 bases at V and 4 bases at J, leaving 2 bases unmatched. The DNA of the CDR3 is TGCGCCAGCAGTCCGGGACTAGCGGGAGGCACCGGGGAGCTGTTTTTT. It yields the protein CASSPGLAGGTGELFF.

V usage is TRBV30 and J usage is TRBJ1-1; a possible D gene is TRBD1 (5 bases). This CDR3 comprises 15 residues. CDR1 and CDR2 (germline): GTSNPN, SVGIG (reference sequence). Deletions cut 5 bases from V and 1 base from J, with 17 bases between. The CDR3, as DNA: TGTGCCTGGCTGTTTTGGGGCGCCGGGAACACTGAAGCTTTCTTT. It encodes CAWLFWGAGNTEAFF.

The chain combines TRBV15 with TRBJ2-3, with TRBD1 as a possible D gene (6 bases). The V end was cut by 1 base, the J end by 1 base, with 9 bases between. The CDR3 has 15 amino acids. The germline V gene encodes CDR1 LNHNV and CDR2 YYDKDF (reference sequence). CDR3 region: CATSRGAGGTDTQYF. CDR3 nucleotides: TGTGCCACCAGCAGAGGAGCAGGGGGCACAGATACGCAGTATTTT.

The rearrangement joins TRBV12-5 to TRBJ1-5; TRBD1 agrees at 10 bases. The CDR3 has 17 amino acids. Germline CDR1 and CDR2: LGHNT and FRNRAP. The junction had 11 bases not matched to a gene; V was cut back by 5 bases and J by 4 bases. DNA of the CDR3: TGTGCTAGTGGTACGAGGACAGGGGGAAGTCGAAATCAGCCCCAGCATTTT. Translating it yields CASGTRTGGSRNQPQHF. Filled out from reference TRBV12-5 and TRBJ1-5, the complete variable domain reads DARVTQTPRHKVTEMGQEVTMRCQPILGHNTVFWYRQTMMQGLELLAYFRNRAPLDDSGMPKDRFSAEMPDATLATLKIQPSEPRDSAVYFCASGTRTGGSRNQPQHFGDGTRLSIL.

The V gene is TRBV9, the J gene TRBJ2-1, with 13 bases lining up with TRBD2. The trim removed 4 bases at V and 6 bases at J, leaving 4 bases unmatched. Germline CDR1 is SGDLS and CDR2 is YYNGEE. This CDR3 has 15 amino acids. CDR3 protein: CASSPGLAGSNEQFF. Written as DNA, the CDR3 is TGTGCCAGCAGCCCGGGACTAGCGGGGTCCAATGAGCAGTTCTTC.

CDR3 DNA sequence: TGTGCCAGTAGTGGACAGGGGGCTTCTGGGGCCAACGTCCTGACTTTC. It codes for CASSGQGASGANVLTF. The J gene is TRBJ2-6, the V gene TRBV19; TRBD1 aligns across 11 bases. Germline V lookup: CDR1 LNHDA, CDR2 SQIVND (reference sequence). The CDR3 consists of 16 residues. V was pared by 5 bases and J by 1 base, with 1 base of the junction left unmatched.

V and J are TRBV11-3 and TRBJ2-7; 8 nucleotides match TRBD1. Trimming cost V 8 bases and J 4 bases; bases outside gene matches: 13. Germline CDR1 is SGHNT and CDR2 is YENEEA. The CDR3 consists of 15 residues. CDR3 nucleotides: TGTGCCAGCCAAGGAGGGACAGGACTTGGATACGAGCAGTACTTC. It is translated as CASQGGTGLGYEQYF.

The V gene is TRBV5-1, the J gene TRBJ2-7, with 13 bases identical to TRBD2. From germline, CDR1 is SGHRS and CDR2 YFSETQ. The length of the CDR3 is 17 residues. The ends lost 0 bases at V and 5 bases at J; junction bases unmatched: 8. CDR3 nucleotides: TGCGCCAGCAGCTTGGCGATCCGGACTAGCGGGAGTCACGAGCAGTACTTC. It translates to CASSLAIRTSGSHEQYF.

The CDR3 protein is CASSLRGQTYEQYF. As DNA, the CDR3 is TGTGCCAGCAGCTTACGGGGACAGACCTACGAGCAGTACTTC. V gene TRBV3-1 (or the pseudogene TRBV3-2) combines with J gene TRBJ2-7; 7 bases map to TRBD1. The V segment lost 5 bases and the J segment 2 bases; nucleotides outside the gene matches: 6. The CDR3 runs 14 residues. Germline V gene lookup returns CDR1 LGHDT and CDR2 YNNKEL (reference sequence).

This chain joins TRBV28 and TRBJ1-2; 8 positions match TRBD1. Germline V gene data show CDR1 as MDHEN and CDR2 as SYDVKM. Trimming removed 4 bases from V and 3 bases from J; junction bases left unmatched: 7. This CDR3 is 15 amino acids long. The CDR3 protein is CASSSGQGAHYGYTF. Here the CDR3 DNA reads TGTGCCAGCAGTTCCGGACAGGGCGCTCACTATGGCTACACCTTC.

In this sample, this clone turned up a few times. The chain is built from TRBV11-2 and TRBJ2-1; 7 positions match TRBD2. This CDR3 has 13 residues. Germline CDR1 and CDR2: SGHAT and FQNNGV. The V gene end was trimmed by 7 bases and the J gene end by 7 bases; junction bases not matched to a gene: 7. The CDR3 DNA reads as TGTGCCAGCACCAGGACTAGGGGTAATGAGCAGTTCTTC. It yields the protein CASTRTRGNEQFF.